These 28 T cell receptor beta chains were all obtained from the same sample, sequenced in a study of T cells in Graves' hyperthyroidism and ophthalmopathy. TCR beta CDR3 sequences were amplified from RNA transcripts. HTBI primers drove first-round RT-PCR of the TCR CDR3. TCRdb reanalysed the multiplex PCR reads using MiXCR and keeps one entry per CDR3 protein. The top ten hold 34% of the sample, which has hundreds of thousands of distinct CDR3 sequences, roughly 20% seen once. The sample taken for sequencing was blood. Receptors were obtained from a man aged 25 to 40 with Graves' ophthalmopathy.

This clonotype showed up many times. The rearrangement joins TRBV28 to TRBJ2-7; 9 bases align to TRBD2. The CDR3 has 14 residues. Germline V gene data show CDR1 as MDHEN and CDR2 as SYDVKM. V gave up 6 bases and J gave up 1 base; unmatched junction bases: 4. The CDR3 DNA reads TGTGCCAGCAGCGAGGGACTAGCTTCCTACGAGCAGTACTTC. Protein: CASSEGLASYEQYF.

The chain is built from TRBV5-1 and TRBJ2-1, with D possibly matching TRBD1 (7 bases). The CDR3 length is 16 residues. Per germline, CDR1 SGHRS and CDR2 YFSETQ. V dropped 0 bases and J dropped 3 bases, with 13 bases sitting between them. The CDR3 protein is CASSLAYRGGYNEQFF. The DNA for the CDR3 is TGCGCCAGCAGCTTGGCTTACAGGGGAGGCTACAATGAGCAGTTCTTC.

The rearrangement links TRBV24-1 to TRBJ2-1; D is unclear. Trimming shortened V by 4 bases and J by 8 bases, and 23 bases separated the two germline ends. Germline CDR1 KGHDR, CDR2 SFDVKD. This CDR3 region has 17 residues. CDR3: CATSESSAHHDGDEQFF. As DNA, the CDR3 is TGTGCCACCAGTGAGTCAAGCGCACATCACGATGGGGATGAGCAGTTCTTC.

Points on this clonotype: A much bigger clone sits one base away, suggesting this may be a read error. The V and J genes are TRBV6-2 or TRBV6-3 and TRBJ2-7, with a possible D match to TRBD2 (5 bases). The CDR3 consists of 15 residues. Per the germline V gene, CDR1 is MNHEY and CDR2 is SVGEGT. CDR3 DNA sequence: TGTGCCGGCAGAAGCCAGAGGGAGATGGTCTACGAGCAGTACTTC. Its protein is CAGRSQREMVYEQYF.

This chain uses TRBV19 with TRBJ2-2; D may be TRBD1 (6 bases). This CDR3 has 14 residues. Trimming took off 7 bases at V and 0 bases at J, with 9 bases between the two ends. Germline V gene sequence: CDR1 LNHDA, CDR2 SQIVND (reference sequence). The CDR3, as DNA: TGTGCCAGTACACAGGGCTCGAACACCGGGGAGCTGTTTTTT. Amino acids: CASTQGSNTGELFF.

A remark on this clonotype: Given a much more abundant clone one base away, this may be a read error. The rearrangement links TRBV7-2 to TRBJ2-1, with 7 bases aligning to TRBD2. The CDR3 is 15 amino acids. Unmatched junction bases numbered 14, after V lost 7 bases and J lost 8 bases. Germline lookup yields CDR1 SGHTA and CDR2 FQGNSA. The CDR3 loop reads CASNKPTGGSYEQFF. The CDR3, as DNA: TGTGCCAGCAACAAACCGACTGGCGGGAGCTATGAGCAGTTCTTC.

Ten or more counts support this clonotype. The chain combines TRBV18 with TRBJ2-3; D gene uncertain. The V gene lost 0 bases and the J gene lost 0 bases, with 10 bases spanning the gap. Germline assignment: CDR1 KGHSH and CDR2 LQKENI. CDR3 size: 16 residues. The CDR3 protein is CASSPPSRTSTDTQYF. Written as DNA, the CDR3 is TGTGCCAGCTCACCACCGAGCAGAACTAGCACAGATACGCAGTATTTT.

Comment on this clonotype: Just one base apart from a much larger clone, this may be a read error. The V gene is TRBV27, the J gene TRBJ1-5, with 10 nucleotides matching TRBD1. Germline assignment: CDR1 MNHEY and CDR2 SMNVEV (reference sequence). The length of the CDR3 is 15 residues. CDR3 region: CAISPWTGGDQPQHF. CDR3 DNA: TGTGCCATCAGTCCGTGGACAGGGGGGGATCAGCCCCAGCATTTT.

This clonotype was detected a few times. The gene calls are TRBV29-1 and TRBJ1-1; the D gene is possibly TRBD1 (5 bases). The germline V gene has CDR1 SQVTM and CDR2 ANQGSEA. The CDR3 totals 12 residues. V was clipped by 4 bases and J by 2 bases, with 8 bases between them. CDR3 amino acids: CSVGGLNTEAFF. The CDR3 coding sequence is TGCAGCGTTGGGGGCCTAAACACTGAAGCTTTCTTT.

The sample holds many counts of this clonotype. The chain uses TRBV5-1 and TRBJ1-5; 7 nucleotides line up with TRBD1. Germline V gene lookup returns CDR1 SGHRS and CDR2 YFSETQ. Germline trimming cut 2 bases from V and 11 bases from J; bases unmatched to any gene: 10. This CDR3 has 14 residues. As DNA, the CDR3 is TGCGCCAGCAGCTTAGGCACAGGGGACCCGGCCCAGCATTTT. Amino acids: CASSLGTGDPAQHF.

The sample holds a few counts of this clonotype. The chain's CDR3 is CASSFPGLDSLGTSYNEQFF. The CDR3 DNA sequence: TGTGCCAGCAGCTTCCCGGGACTAGACTCACTAGGTACCTCCTACAATGAGCAGTTCTTC. The chain is built from TRBV7-2 and TRBJ2-1; 8 bases are shared with TRBD2. The V gene end was trimmed by 3 bases and the J gene end by 0 bases; junction bases not matched to a gene: 16. The CDR3 totals 20 residues. Germline values: CDR1 SGHTA, CDR2 FQGNSA.

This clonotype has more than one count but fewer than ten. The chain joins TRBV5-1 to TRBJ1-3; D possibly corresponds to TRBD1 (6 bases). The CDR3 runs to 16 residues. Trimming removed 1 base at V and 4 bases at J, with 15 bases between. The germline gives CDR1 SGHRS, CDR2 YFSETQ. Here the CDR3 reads CASSLTTTGFGNTIYF. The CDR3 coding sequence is TGCGCCAGCAGCTTGACGACAACAGGGTTCGGAAACACCATATATTTT.

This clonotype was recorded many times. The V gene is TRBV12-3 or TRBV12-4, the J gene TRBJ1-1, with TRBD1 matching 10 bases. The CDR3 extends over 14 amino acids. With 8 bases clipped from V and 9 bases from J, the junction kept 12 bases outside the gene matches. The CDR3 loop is CASCAGTGEKQAFF. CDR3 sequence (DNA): TGTGCCAGCTGTGCCGGGACAGGGGAAAAACAAGCTTTCTTT.

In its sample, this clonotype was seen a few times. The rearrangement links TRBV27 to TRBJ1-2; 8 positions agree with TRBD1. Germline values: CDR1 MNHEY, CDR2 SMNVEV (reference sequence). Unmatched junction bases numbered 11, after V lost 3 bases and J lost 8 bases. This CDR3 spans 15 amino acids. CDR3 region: CASSFAGQGEGGYTF. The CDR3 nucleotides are TGTGCCAGCAGTTTTGCAGGACAGGGCGAGGGGGGCTACACCTTC.

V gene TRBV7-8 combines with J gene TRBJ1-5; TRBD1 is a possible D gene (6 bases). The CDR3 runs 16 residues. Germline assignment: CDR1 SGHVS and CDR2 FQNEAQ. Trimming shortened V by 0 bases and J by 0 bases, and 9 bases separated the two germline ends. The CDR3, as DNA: TGTGCCAGCAGCTTAGCCAGACAGGATAGCAATCAGCCCCAGCATTTT. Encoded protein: CASSLARQDSNQPQHF.

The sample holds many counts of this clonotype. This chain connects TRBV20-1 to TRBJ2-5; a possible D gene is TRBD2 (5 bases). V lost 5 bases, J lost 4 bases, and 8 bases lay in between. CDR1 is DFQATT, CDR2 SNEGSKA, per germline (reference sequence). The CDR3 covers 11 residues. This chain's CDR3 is CSASAGETQYF. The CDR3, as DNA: TGCAGTGCTTCGGCGGGAGAGACCCAGTACTTC.

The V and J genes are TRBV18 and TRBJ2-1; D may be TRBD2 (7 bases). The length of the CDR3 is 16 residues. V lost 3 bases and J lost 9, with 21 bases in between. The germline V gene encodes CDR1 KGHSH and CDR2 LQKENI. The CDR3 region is CASSPHPLGEGGEQFF. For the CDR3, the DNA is TGTGCCAGCTCACCCCACCCCCTCGGGGAGGGGGGTGAGCAGTTCTTC.

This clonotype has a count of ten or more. CDR3 protein: CASSHNPGTGNEKLFF. CDR3 DNA sequence: TGTGCCAGCAGCCATAACCCCGGGACAGGGAATGAAAAACTGTTTTTT. The gene calls are TRBV28 and TRBJ1-4; 9 nucleotides agree with TRBD1. V lost 6 bases and J lost 5; bases outside the gene matches: 10. The CDR3 has 16 residues. Germline V lookup: CDR1 MDHEN, CDR2 SYDVKM.

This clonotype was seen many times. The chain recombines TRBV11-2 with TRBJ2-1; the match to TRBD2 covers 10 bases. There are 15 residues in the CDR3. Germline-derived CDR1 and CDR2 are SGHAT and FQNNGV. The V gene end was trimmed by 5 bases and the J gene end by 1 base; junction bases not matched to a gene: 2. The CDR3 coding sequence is TGTGCCAGCAGCAAGACTAGCGGGTCCTACAATGAGCAGTTCTTC. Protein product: CASSKTSGSYNEQFF.

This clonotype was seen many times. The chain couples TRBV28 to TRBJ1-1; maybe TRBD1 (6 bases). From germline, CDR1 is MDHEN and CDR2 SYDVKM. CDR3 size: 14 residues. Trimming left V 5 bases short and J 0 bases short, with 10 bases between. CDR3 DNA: TGTGCCAGCAGTCCGACAGGTTTGAACACTGAAGCTTTCTTT. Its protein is CASSPTGLNTEAFF.

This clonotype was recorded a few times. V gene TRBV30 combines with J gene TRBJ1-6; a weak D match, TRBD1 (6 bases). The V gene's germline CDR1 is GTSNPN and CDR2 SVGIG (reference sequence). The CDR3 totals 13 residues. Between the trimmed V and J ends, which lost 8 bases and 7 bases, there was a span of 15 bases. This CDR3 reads CAQSEGGNSPLHF. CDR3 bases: TGTGCCCAATCTGAGGGGGGGAATTCACCCCTCCACTTT.

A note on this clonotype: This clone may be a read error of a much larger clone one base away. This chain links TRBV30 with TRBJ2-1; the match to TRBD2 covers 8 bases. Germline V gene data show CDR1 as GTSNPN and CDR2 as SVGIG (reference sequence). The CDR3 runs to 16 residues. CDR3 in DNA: TGTGCCTGGAGTGTAGGGACTAGTAGCTCCTACAATGAGCAGCTCTTC. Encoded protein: CAWSVGTSSSYNEQLF.

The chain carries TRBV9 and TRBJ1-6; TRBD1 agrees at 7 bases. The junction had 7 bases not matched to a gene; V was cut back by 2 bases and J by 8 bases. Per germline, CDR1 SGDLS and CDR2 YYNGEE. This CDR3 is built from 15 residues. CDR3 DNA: TGTGCCAGCAGCGTGGAAGGGGGCAGGCATTCACCCCTCCACTTT. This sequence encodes CASSVEGGRHSPLHF.

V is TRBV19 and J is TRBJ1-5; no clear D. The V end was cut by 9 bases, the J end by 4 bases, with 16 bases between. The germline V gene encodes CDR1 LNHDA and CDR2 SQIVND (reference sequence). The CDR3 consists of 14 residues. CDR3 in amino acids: CASRLSGENQPQHF. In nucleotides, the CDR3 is TGTGCCAGCAGATTAAGCGGGGAGAATCAGCCCCAGCATTTT.

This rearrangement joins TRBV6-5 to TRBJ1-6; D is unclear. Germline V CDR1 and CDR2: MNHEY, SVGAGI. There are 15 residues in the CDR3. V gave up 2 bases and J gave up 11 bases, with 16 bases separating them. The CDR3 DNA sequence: TGTGCCAGCAGTTACAAAATGGGAGGCTTTACACCCCTCCACTTT. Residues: CASSYKMGGFTPLHF.

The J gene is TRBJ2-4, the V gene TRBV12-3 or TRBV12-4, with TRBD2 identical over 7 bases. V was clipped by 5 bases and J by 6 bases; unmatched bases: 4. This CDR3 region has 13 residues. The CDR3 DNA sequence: TGTGCCAGCAGTCTGACTAGCCCAAACATTCAGTACTTC. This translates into CASSLTSPNIQYF.

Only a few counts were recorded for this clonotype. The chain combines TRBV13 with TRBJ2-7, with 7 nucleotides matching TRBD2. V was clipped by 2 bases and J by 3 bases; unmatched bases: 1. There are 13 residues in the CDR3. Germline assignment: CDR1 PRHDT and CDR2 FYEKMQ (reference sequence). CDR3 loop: CASSLSGDYEQYF. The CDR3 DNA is TGTGCCAGCAGCTTAAGCGGGGACTACGAGCAGTACTTC.

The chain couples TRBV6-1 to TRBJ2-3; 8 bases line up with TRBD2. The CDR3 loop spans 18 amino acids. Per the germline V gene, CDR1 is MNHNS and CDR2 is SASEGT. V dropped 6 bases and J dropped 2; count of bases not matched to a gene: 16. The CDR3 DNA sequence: TGTGCCAGCAGCTTTCAACTTACTAGCGGTTTAAACACAGATACGCAGTATTTT. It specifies CASSFQLTSGLNTDTQYF.